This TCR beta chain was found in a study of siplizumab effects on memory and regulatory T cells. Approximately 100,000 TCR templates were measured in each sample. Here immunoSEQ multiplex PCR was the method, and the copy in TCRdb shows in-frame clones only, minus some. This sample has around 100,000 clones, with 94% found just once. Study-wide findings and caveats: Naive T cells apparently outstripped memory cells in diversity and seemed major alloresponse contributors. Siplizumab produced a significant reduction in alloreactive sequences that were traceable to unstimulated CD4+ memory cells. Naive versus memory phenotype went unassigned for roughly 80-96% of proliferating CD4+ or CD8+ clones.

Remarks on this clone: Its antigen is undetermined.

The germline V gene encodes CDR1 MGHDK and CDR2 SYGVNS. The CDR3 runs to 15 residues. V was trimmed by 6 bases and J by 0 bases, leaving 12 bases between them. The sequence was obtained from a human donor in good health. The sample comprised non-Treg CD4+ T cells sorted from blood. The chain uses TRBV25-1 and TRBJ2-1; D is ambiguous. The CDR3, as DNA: TGTGCCAGCAGCTTGGAGTTCTACTCCTACAATGAGCAGTTCTTC. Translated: CASSLEFYSYNEQFF.